Listed below are T cell receptor beta chains from one sample, sequenced in a study of identical twins. TCRdb reprocessed the 5' RACE reads with MiXCR, giving one entry per CDR3 protein. The sample lists 430,000 or so distinct CDR3 sequences, 20% to 25% occurring once. The sample was also linked to a second study, of T cells expressing NK-cell markers.

Sequencing was done on a sample of CD4+ T cells sorted from blood. These receptors were collected from a woman younger than 35 in good health. The CDR3 runs from the conserved cysteine through the conserved F or W. Each record gives: CDR3 length, D gene, J gene, V gene, clone size, CDR3 protein, CDR3 DNA. A D gene is named only where the DNA matches it firmly. Clone size appears in some rows only: once, few, many, or a class for an expanded clone.

CDR3 length: 15
D gene: TRBD2
J gene: TRBJ2-7
V gene: TRBV12-3/TRBV12-4
clone size: NA
CDR3 protein: CASSQRVAGPYEQYF
CDR3 DNA: TGTGCCAGCAGTCAGCGAGTAGCGGGCCCCTACGAGCAGTACTTC

CDR3 length: 14
D gene: NA
J gene: TRBJ2-1
V gene: TRBV5-1
clone size: few
CDR3 protein: CASSLRWVRDEQFF
CDR3 DNA: TGCGCCAGCAGCTTGAGGTGGGTTCGCGATGAGCAGTTCTTC

CDR3 length: 12
D gene: NA
J gene: TRBJ2-2
V gene: TRBV12-3/TRBV12-4
clone size: many
CDR3 protein: CASSPGVGELFF
CDR3 DNA: TGTGCCAGCAGTCCCGGGGTGGGGGAGCTGTTTTTT

CDR3 length: 13
D gene: TRBD1
J gene: TRBJ2-1
V gene: TRBV7-9
clone size: NA
CDR3 protein: CAGVQGARNEQFF
CDR3 DNA: TGTGCCGGAGTACAGGGGGCGCGAAATGAGCAGTTCTTC

CDR3 length: 15
D gene: TRBD2
J gene: TRBJ2-3
V gene: TRBV5-1
clone size: NA
CDR3 protein: CASSKLAGGTDTQYF
CDR3 DNA: TGCGCCAGCAGCAAACTAGCGGGGGGCACAGATACGCAGTATTTT

CDR3 length: 15
D gene: TRBD1
J gene: TRBJ1-5
V gene: TRBV6-5
clone size: NA
CDR3 protein: CASSYGTGRDQPQHF
CDR3 DNA: TGTGCCAGCAGTTACGGGACAGGGCGGGATCAGCCCCAGCATTTT

CDR3 length: 13
D gene: NA
J gene: TRBJ1-1
V gene: TRBV11-2
clone size: many
CDR3 protein: CASSTGGMTEAFF
CDR3 DNA: TGTGCCAGCAGCACCGGGGGGATGACTGAAGCTTTCTTT

CDR3 length: 14
D gene: NA
J gene: TRBJ2-7
V gene: TRBV11-2
clone size: NA
CDR3 protein: CASSLGLSYHEQYF
CDR3 DNA: TGTGCCAGCAGCCTTGGCCTTAGTTACCACGAGCAGTACTTC

CDR3 length: 16
D gene: NA
J gene: TRBJ2-7
V gene: TRBV6-5
clone size: NA
CDR3 protein: CASSYSYTGSSGEQYF
CDR3 DNA: TGTGCCAGCAGTTACTCGTATACGGGTTCGTCTGGCGAGCAGTACTTC

CDR3 length: 15
D gene: NA
J gene: TRBJ2-5
V gene: TRBV9
clone size: few
CDR3 protein: CASSGTAAFQETQYF
CDR3 DNA: TGTGCCAGCAGCGGGACAGCGGCTTTCCAAGAGACCCAGTACTTC

CDR3 length: 15
D gene: TRBD1
J gene: TRBJ1-5
V gene: TRBV12-5
clone size: many
CDR3 protein: CASAPGTAEGQPQHF
CDR3 DNA: TGTGCTAGTGCCCCCGGGACAGCGGAGGGTCAGCCCCAGCATTTT

CDR3 length: 16
D gene: NA
J gene: TRBJ2-2
V gene: TRBV5-1
clone size: few
CDR3 protein: CASSWRGHTNTGELVF
CDR3 DNA: TGCGCCAGCAGCTGGCGGGGACACACGAACACCGGGGAGCTGGTTTTT

CDR3 length: 12
D gene: TRBD1
J gene: TRBJ1-2
V gene: TRBV20-1
clone size: NA
CDR3 protein: CSAYPGQGGYTF
CDR3 DNA: TGCAGTGCTTACCCGGGACAGGGTGGCTACACCTTC

CDR3 length: 14
D gene: NA
J gene: TRBJ1-1
V gene: TRBV7-2
clone size: many
CDR3 protein: CASSLGGRNTEAFF
CDR3 DNA: TGTGCCAGCAGCTTAGGTGGGAGGAACACTGAAGCTTTCTTT

CDR3 length: 14
D gene: NA
J gene: TRBJ2-5
V gene: TRBV5-1
clone size: NA
CDR3 protein: CASSPLGRQETQYF
CDR3 DNA: TGCGCCAGCAGCCCCTTGGGCAGACAAGAGACCCAGTACTTC